This T cell receptor beta chain was retrieved from a study of sequential checkpoint blockade in melanoma. The V end was cut by 4 bases, the J end by 4 bases, with 13 bases between. Germline V lookup: CDR1 MGHRA, CDR2 YSYEKL. This CDR3 has 15 amino acids. Treatment defined: randomized to nivolumab then ipilimumab (arm A) or the reverse (arm B). Live CD3+CD8+ CD19− CD56− cells were sorted from PBMCs. Sequencing used immunoSEQ multiplex PCR; TCRdb keeps in-frame clones, though not all of them. Here the sample spans 13,000 or so clones, less than 75% being singletons. The V gene is TRBV4-1, the J gene TRBJ2-2; weak D call: TRBD2 (5 bases). The sample here was CD8+ T cells sorted from blood (inferred from file names), taken from a patient given nivolumab and ipilimumab in sequence. The clonotype was recovered from a human donor with melanoma. This CDR3 is CASSPPGYGTGELFF. The CDR3 bases are TGCGCCAGCAGCCCCCCGGGATATGGCACCGGGGAGCTGTTTTTT.